This paragraph covers one T cell receptor beta chain sequence. Libraries were prepared by immunoSEQ multiplex PCR; TCRdb keeps only in-frame clonotypes and omits some of them. Of about 170,000 clones detected, about 80% appear once; the ten largest clones hold less than 3%. These data are taken from a study of blood T cell repertoires in COVID-19. The CDR3 loop spans 14 amino acids. Trimming pared 8 bases from V and 9 bases from J, leaving 20 bases between. The germline V gene has CDR1 MNHEY and CDR2 SVGAGI. The rearrangement uses TRBV6-5 and TRBJ2-1, with a possible D match to TRBD2 (7 bases). The receptor was isolated from a human donor with acute or convalescent COVID-19. The donor label of this sample is uncertain. The sample comprised peripheral blood. The CDR3 DNA follows: TGTGCCAGCTTCAGGGGAGGGGTGAGGGGTGAGCAGTTCTTC. Its translation is CASFRGGVRGEQFF.